This T cell receptor beta chain was sequenced for a study of regulatory T cells in long-lasting Graves disease. The table lists this clonotype with many counts. Documented time point: persistent/refractory GD, antithyroid drugs over 5 years with positive TRAb. RNA extracted from PBMCs served as the sequencing template. V gave up 3 bases and J gave up 1 base, with 10 bases separating them. The CDR3 runs to 14 residues. The V gene's germline CDR1 is SGHAT and CDR2 FQNNGV. The TCR beta library used iRepertoire HTBI primers with Arm-PCR amplification of CDR3. In TCRdb, the multiplex PCR reads were re-called with MiXCR into one record per CDR3 protein. The table includes 310,000 or so distinct CDR3 sequences, roughly 21% detected once.

The source material was peripheral blood mononuclear cells (PBMCs), sampled when the disease was refractory, from a patient treated with antithyroid drugs. This TCR derives from a female donor with Graves disease. The gene calls are TRBV11-2 and TRBJ2-7; possibly TRBD2 for D (5 bases). The CDR3 spells CASSFERGSYEQYF. As DNA, the CDR3 is TGTGCCAGCAGCTTCGAACGGGGTTCCTACGAGCAGTACTTC.